Listed here is a single TCR beta chain. Under the authors' procedure: Amplification of reference gene primers was used by the study to estimate nucleated cell counts. Generated by immunoSEQ multiplex PCR, the TCRdb table keeps only in-frame clones and is missing some. V and J calls and clone size follow that table, whereas D and trimming were derived from the DNA. The sample records over 200,000 clones, about nine tenths being singletons. The data are from a study of blood T cell repertoires in COVID-19. Study in general: Spain, Italy and the United States supplied samples that represented acute and convalescent COVID-19. Sample material is recorded as cDNA or gDNA derived from T cells, B-cell-depleted T cells, or PBMCs.

The TCR originated in a woman in her thirties or forties with acute or convalescent COVID-19. The material sequenced was peripheral blood.

CDR3 DNA: TGTGCCAGCAGCGCCGGGACTAGCGGGCTTTCCTACAATGAGCAGTTCTTC. This codes for CASSAGTSGLSYNEQFF. The chain uses TRBV9 and TRBJ2-1; 12 nucleotides line up with TRBD2. The length of the CDR3 is 17 residues. J lost 1 base, V lost 3 bases, and 5 bases had no gene match. Germline CDR1 SGDLS, CDR2 YYNGEE.